What follows are 5 T cell receptor beta chains derived from one specimen sequenced in a study of blood T cell repertoires in COVID-19. The table came from immunoSEQ multiplex PCR; TCRdb's copy has only in-frame clones and leaves some out. The sample consists of 350,000 or so clones, around 80% of them appearing once. The sequencing input was peripheral blood. All receptors come from a man under 40 with active or convalescent COVID-19.

This clone was detected only a few times. The gene calls are TRBV20-1 and TRBJ2-7; D is ambiguous. Germline CDR1 is DFQATT and CDR2 is SNEGSKA (reference sequence). There are 11 residues in the CDR3. Deletions cut 3 bases from V and 2 bases from J, with 5 bases between. CDR3: CSASQAYEQYF. CDR3 DNA: TGCAGTGCTAGCCAGGCCTACGAGCAGTACTTC.

This chain uses TRBV15 with TRBJ1-5; possible D gene TRBD1, 5 bases. There are 15 residues in the CDR3. Germline-derived CDR1 and CDR2 are LNHNV and YYDKDF (reference sequence). The V end was cut by 1 base, the J end by 6 bases, with 13 bases between. CDR3 sequence (DNA): TGTGCCACCAGCAGAGGTAACCAGGGAGGTCAGCCCCAGCATTTT. Translating it yields CATSRGNQGGQPQHF.

Only a few counts were recorded for this clone. The chain links TRBV27 to TRBJ2-7; D perhaps matches TRBD2 (5 bases). In germline, CDR1 is MNHEY, CDR2 SMNVEV (reference sequence). The CDR3 totals 14 residues. V lost 5 bases and J lost 1, with 12 bases in between. CDR3 nucleotides: TGTGCCAGCAGTCCCGTACGGGGTTCCTACGAGCAGTACTTC. This sequence encodes CASSPVRGSYEQYF.

This clone was seen a handful of times. V and J are TRBV6-5 and TRBJ1-6, with D hard to call. Per the germline V gene, CDR1 is MNHEY and CDR2 is SVGAGI. This CDR3 has 12 amino acids. Trimming removed 4 bases at V and 8 bases at J, with 6 bases between. CDR3 sequence reads: CASSLGDSPLHF. The CDR3 region has the DNA TGTGCCAGCAGTTTAGGAGATTCACCCCTCCACTTT.

V and J are TRBV24-1 and TRBJ1-5; no definite D call. Germline CDR1 KGHDR, CDR2 SFDVKD. Trimming left V 3 bases short and J 2 bases short, with 16 bases between. The CDR3 runs to 17 residues. The CDR3 loop reads CATSDPGEAGGNQPQHF. CDR3 DNA: TGTGCCACCAGTGATCCCGGGGAAGCTGGGGGCAATCAGCCCCAGCATTTT.